This TCR beta chain was sequenced during a study of cytomegalovirus exposure and HLA in healthy donors. 13 Jbeta primers and 60 Vbeta primers were used for the PCR. This table comes from immunoSEQ multiplex PCR, and its TCRdb copy is limited to in-frame clones, with some not included. The table has roughly 150,000 clones, roughly 70% seen once. The CDR3 length is 16 residues. With 2 bases removed from V and 2 bases from J, the gap between germline ends came to 13 bases. Germline V gene lookup returns CDR1 MNHEY and CDR2 SVGAGI. The rearrangement links TRBV6-5 to TRBJ1-3; the D gene is possibly TRBD1 (5 bases). This receptor was obtained from a man aged 40-50 years in good health and CMV-seronegative. The sequenced sample was PBMCs. The CDR3 DNA reads TGTGCCAGCAGTTACAGTCAGGGAACTGCTGGAAACACCATATATTTT. Translation gives CASSYSQGTAGNTIYF.